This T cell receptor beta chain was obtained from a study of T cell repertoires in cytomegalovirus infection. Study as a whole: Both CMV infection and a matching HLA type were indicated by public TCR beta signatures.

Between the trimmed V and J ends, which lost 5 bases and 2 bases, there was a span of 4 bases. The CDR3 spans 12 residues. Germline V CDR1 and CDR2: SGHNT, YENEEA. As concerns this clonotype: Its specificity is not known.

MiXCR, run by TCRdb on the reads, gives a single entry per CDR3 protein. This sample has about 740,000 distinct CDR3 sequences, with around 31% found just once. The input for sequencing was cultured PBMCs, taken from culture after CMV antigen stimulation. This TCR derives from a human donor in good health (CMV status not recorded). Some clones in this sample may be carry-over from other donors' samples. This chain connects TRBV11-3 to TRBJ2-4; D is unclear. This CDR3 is CASSGPKNIQYF. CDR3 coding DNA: TGTGCCAGCAGCGGACCCAAAAACATTCAGTACTTC. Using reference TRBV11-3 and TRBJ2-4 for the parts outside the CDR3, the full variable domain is EAGVVQSPRYKIIEKKQPVAFWCNPISGHNTLYWYLQNLGQGPELLIRYENEEAVDDSQLPKDRFSAERLKGVDSTLKIQPAELGDSAVYLCASSGPKNIQYFGAGTRLSVL.